One sample yielded the 11 T cell receptor beta chains listed below, sequenced in a study of blood T cell repertoires in COVID-19. Assay used: immunoSEQ multiplex PCR; TCRdb lists only in-frame clones, some missing. The repertoire includes just under 300,000 clones, about 88% of them detected once, and 1.3% sits in the top ten. Sequencing was done on a sample of peripheral blood. The receptors here all came from a man between 65 and 85 years old with acute or convalescent COVID-19.

The chain has TRBV11-2 and TRBJ1-2, with 7 bases aligning to TRBD1. This CDR3 is 14 amino acids long. CDR1 SGHAT and CDR2 FQNNGV come from the germline V gene. V shed 6 bases, J shed 6 bases, and the junction held 10 bases outside the gene matches. The CDR3 sequence is CASSIRRGQDGYTF. The CDR3 DNA reads TGTGCCAGCAGTATCCGGAGGGGGCAAGATGGCTACACCTTC.

This chain links TRBV27 with TRBJ1-1; 7 positions match TRBD1. Trimming removed 2 bases from V and 0 bases from J; junction bases left unmatched: 6. The CDR3 extends over 16 amino acids. Germline loops: CDR1 MNHEY, CDR2 SMNVEV (reference sequence). The CDR3 DNA reads TGTGCCAGCAGTTTAGTCCCACAGGGGTTGAACACTGAAGCTTTCTTT. Translation gives CASSLVPQGLNTEAFF.

The rearrangement uses TRBV7-2 and TRBJ2-7; the match to TRBD2 covers 7 bases. This CDR3 has 16 amino acids. Losses at the gene ends were 5 bases for V and 1 base for J; bases not matched to a gene: 11. Germline-derived CDR1 and CDR2 are SGHTA and FQGNSA. The CDR3: CASSPHSGTTSYEQYF. CDR3 nucleotides: TGTGCCAGCAGCCCCCACAGCGGGACCACGTCCTACGAGCAGTACTTC.

The gene calls are TRBV25-1 and TRBJ2-1, with TRBD1 matching 9 bases. The CDR3 consists of 14 residues. CDR1 and CDR2 (germline): MGHDK, SYGVNS. V dropped 4 bases and J dropped 4; count of bases not matched to a gene: 2. The DNA for the CDR3 is TGTGCCAGCAGTGTGGGACAGGGATACAATGAGCAGTTCTTC. Translated: CASSVGQGYNEQFF.

The chain joins TRBV4-3 to TRBJ1-3; D might be TRBD1 (5 bases). The CDR3 loop spans 14 amino acids. CDR1 is LGHNA and CDR2 is YSLEER in the germline V gene. The V and J ends lost 2 bases and 1 base respectively, with 6 bases between them. CDR3 nucleotide sequence: TGCGCCAGCAGCCAACAGGGTTCTGGAAACACCATATATTTT. Its translation: CASSQQGSGNTIYF.

V and J are TRBV28 and TRBJ1-2; D is possibly TRBD1 (6 bases). The germline V gene has CDR1 MDHEN and CDR2 SYDVKM. The CDR3 has 13 residues. Trimming took 6 bases from V and 8 from J, leaving 16 bases between them. In DNA form, the CDR3 reads TGTGCCAGCAGGGTTAACAGGGCGGACGGCTACACCTTC. Its translation: CASRVNRADGYTF.

The count of this clone is one. The CDR3 sequence: CASSLAPGGPAGANVLTF. CDR3 nucleotides: TGTGCCAGCAGCTTGGCTCCGGGGGGGCCGGCTGGGGCCAACGTCCTGACTTTC. This chain joins TRBV5-4 and TRBJ2-6, with TRBD2 matching 8 bases. Germline V lookup: CDR1 SGHNT, CDR2 YYREEE (reference sequence). J lost 2 bases, V lost 0 bases, and 7 bases had no gene match. The CDR3 spans 18 residues.

The J gene is TRBJ1-1, the V gene TRBV7-9, with D possibly TRBD1 on 5 matching bases. This CDR3 contains 13 residues. Trimming shortened V by 2 bases and J by 5 bases, and 9 bases separated the two germline ends. Germline V gene lookup returns CDR1 SEHNR and CDR2 FQNEAQ (reference sequence). CDR3 protein: CASSLLSGTEAFF. Here the CDR3 DNA reads TGTGCCAGCAGCTTATTGTCAGGGACTGAAGCTTTCTTT.

CDR3 amino acids: CASSFGGLVDQPQHF. CDR3 in DNA: TGTGCCAGCAGCTTTGGGGGCCTGGTGGATCAGCCCCAGCATTTT. The chain links TRBV5-6 to TRBJ1-5; TRBD1 might be the D (6 bases). The CDR3 covers 15 residues. Trimming shortened V by 2 bases and J by 5 bases, and 14 bases separated the two germline ends. The germline CDR1 and CDR2 sequences are SGHDT and YYEEEE.

The CDR3 DNA reads TGTGCCAGCAGCGTAACCCCATTGGGAGACGAGCAGTACTTC. This codes for CASSVTPLGDEQYF. The J gene is TRBJ2-7, the V gene TRBV9; D perhaps matches TRBD2 (5 bases). Deletions cut 1 base from V and 5 bases from J, with 13 bases between. The CDR3 has 14 amino acids. Looked up from germline, CDR1 is SGDLS and CDR2 is YYNGEE.

This clone came up once. The chain couples TRBV2 to TRBJ2-1, with TRBD2 identical over 13 bases. The V gene end was trimmed by 9 bases and the J gene end by 9 bases; junction bases not matched to a gene: 8. The V gene's germline CDR1 is SNHLY and CDR2 FYNNEI. The CDR3 contains 14 residues. The CDR3: CARTLAGGPGEQFF. DNA of the CDR3: TGTGCCAGGACACTAGCGGGGGGGCCCGGTGAGCAGTTCTTC.